This passage covers 14 T cell receptor beta chains from one sample sequenced in a study of T cell responses to AZD1222 COVID-19 vaccine. Only in-frame clones appear in the TCRdb table, and some are missing; sequencing was by immunoSEQ multiplex PCR. Here the sample spans some 86,000 clones, around 80% being singletons. The sample was peripheral blood, taken on day 0 of AZD1222 vaccination. The receptors shown here come from an adult in good health.

The chain employs TRBV4-1 and TRBJ2-1; TRBD2 matches at 12 bases. The ends lost 1 base at V and 7 bases at J; junction bases unmatched: 8. CDR1 is MGHRA, CDR2 YSYEKL, per germline. There are 17 residues in the CDR3. This chain's CDR3 is CASSQGALAGGWNEQFF. CDR3 bases: TGCGCCAGCAGCCAAGGGGCTCTAGCGGGGGGGTGGAATGAGCAGTTCTTC.

The gene calls are TRBV28 and TRBJ1-2; no clear D. In germline, CDR1 is MDHEN, CDR2 SYDVKM. The CDR3 loop spans 15 amino acids. V gave up 2 bases and J gave up 8 bases, with 18 bases separating them. The CDR3 coding sequence is TGTGCCAGCAGTTTAGAAACGGTGGCTATGGGGGGCTACACCTTC. The encoded protein is CASSLETVAMGGYTF.

The rearrangement links TRBV20-1 to TRBJ2-6; no clear D. V was shortened by 3 bases and J by 4 bases, with 10 bases between the two germline ends. Germline V gene sequence: CDR1 DFQATT, CDR2 SNEGSKA (reference sequence). This CDR3 region has 14 residues. The CDR3 DNA sequence: TGCAGTGCTAGTACCGACTCGGGGGCCAACGTCCTGACTTTC. Translating it yields CSASTDSGANVLTF.

This chain uses TRBV2 with TRBJ1-2; perhaps TRBD1 as D (5 bases). CDR3 length equals 12 residues. The V gene lost 7 bases and the J gene lost 5 bases, with 11 bases spanning the gap. Germline V gene lookup returns CDR1 SNHLY and CDR2 FYNNEI. The CDR3 DNA reads as TGTGCCAGCAAGGCAGGGACTTATGGCTACACCTTC. Residues: CASKAGTYGYTF.

This chain uses TRBV9 with TRBJ2-7; D remains unclear. This CDR3 spans 14 amino acids. CDR1 and CDR2 from the germline V gene are SGDLS and YYNGEE. Trimming took 5 bases from V and 1 from J, leaving 13 bases between them. The CDR3 protein is CASSLGPTSYEQYF. The CDR3 bases are TGTGCCAGCAGTCTGGGTCCCACATCCTACGAGCAGTACTTC.

Only one count was recorded for this clone. The sample carries other DNA sequences with the same CDR3. V gene TRBV5-1 combines with J gene TRBJ1-1, with 7 bases that match TRBD1. Germline assignment: CDR1 SGHRS and CDR2 YFSETQ. This CDR3 has 14 amino acids. The V gene end was trimmed by 5 bases and the J gene end by 1 base; junction bases not matched to a gene: 5. CDR3 nucleotides: TGCGCCAGCAGGTGGGACAGAGGGAACACTGAAGCTTTCTTT. Translating it yields CASRWDRGNTEAFF.

This chain connects TRBV6-4 to TRBJ1-1; D is undetermined. The CDR3 totals 13 residues. Trimming cost V 3 bases and J 4 bases, with 9 bases left between them. The V gene's germline CDR1 is MRHNA and CDR2 SNTAGT. CDR3 DNA sequence: TGTGCCAGCAGTGATTCGCGGGGCACTGAAGCTTTCTTT. Translated: CASSDSRGTEAFF.

This clone occurred once. The rearrangement links TRBV21-1 to TRBJ2-3; the D call of TRBD1 is as the table states it, not checked on the DNA. TRBV21-1 is noted as a pseudogene. The length of the CDR3 is 17 residues. CDR3 nucleotides: TGTGCCAGCATCCGAGGTGGACAGGGGAATAGCGAAGATACGCAGTATTTT. This gives the protein CASIRGGQGNSEDTQYF.

This chain links TRBV5-1 with TRBJ1-4, with D possibly TRBD1 on 6 matching bases. CDR3 size: 15 residues. Germline V gene sequence: CDR1 SGHRS, CDR2 YFSETQ. Trimming removed 4 bases from V and 7 bases from J, with 17 bases in between. In DNA form, the CDR3 reads TGCGCCAGCAGCCTCAGTGGGGGCGAGGCTGAAAAACTGTTTTTT. It is translated as CASSLSGGEAEKLFF. Together with reference TRBV5-1 and TRBJ1-4, the CDR3 gives the full variable domain: KAGVTQTPRYLIKTRGQQVTLSCSPISGHRSVSWYQQTPGQGLQFLFEYFSETQRNKGNFPGRFSGRQFSNSRSEMNVSTLELGDSALYLCASSLSGGEAEKLFFGSGTQLSVL.

DNA of the CDR3: TGTGCCAGCAGCGGTTCGGGAGGTAGGAATGGCTACACCTTC. This sequence encodes CASSGSGGRNGYTF. V is TRBV5-6 and J is TRBJ1-2; D is undetermined. The CDR3 covers 14 residues. Looked up from germline, CDR1 is SGHDT and CDR2 is YYEEEE. Trimming cost V 4 bases and J 6 bases, with 16 bases left between them.

Only one count was recorded for this clone. The V gene is TRBV21-1, the J gene TRBJ1-1; TRBD1, the table's D call, lacks a check against the DNA. TRBV21-1 is termed a pseudogene. This CDR3 spans 14 amino acids. The CDR3 region is CASSMGGDSTEAFF. CDR3 coding DNA: TGTGCCAGCTCTATGGGCGGGGACAGCACTGAAGCTTTCTTT.

This clone turned up a few times. The genes are TRBV11-2 and TRBJ1-2, with D possibly TRBD1 on 5 matching bases. The ends were cut back, 8 bases at V and 5 bases at J, with 9 bases in the middle. The germline V gene has CDR1 SGHAT and CDR2 FQNNGV. The CDR3 is 11 amino acids. This chain's CDR3 is CASGGGYGYTF. The DNA for the CDR3 is TGTGCCAGCGGGGGGGGATATGGCTACACCTTC.

The chain joins TRBV5-1 to TRBJ2-5; no firm D call. The CDR3 is 12 amino acids. Germline CDR1 reads SGHRS; CDR2 reads YFSETQ. Deletions cut 0 bases from V and 6 bases from J, with 6 bases between. The CDR3 region has the DNA TGCGCCAGCAGCTTGGTGGAAAAGACCCAGTACTTC. It codes for CASSLVEKTQYF.

CDR3 sequence: CASSPPGQVQSPLHF. CDR3 in DNA: TGTGCCAGCAGCCCCCCGGGACAGGTGCAGTCACCCCTCCACTTT. This chain links TRBV3-1 (or the pseudogene TRBV3-2) with TRBJ1-6, with 8 bases identical to TRBD1. V gave up 4 bases and J gave up 10 bases; unmatched junction bases: 9. CDR1 and CDR2 (germline): LGHDT, YNNKEL (reference sequence). CDR3 length equals 15 residues.